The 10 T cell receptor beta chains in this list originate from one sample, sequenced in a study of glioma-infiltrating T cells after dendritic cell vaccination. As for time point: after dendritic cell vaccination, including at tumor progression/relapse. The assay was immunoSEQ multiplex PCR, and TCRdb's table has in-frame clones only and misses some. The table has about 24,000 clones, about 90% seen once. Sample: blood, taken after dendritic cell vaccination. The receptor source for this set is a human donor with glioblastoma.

Here the CDR3 reads CASSVLAGGRGEQFF. DNA of the CDR3: TGTGCCAGCAGTGTTCTAGCGGGGGGCCGGGGTGAGCAGTTCTTC. The chain couples TRBV2 to TRBJ2-1; 11 bases agree with TRBD2. The CDR3 contains 15 residues. Unmatched junction bases numbered 8, after V lost 4 bases and J lost 9 bases. Germline V gene lookup returns CDR1 SNHLY and CDR2 FYNNEI.

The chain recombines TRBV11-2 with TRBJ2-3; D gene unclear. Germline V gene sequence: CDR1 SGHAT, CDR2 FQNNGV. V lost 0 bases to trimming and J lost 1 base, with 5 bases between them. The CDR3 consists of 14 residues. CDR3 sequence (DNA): TGTGCCAGCAGCTTAGAGGCAGGCACAGATACGCAGTATTTT. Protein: CASSLEAGTDTQYF.

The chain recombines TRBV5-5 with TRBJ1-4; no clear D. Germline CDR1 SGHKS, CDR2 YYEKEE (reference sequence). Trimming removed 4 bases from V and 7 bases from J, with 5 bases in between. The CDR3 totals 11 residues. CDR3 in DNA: TGTGCCAGCAGCCGTCGTGAAAAACTGTTTTTT. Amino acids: CASSRREKLFF.

The CDR3 is CASSPGGGNTEAFF. In DNA, the CDR3 is TGTGCCAGCAGCCCTGGGGGGGGAAACACTGAAGCTTTCTTT. The V gene is TRBV9, the J gene TRBJ1-1; D possibly corresponds to TRBD1 (5 bases). The V gene lost 4 bases and the J gene lost 2 bases, with 12 bases spanning the gap. Looked up from germline, CDR1 is SGDLS and CDR2 is YYNGEE. CDR3 length: 14 amino acids. Full variable domain (missing parts from reference TRBV9 and TRBJ1-1): DSGVTQTPKHLITATGQRVTLRCSPRSGDLSVYWYQQSLDQGLQFLIQYYNGEERAKGNILERFSAQQFPDLHSELNLSSLELGDSALYFCASSPGGGNTEAFFGQGTRLTVV.

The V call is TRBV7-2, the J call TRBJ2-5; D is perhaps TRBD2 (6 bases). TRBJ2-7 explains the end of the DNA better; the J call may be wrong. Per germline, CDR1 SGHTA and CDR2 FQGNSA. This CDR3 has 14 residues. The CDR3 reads CASSLERGTYEQYF. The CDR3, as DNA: TGTGCCAGCAGCTTAGAACGGGGGACCTACGAGCAGTACTTC.

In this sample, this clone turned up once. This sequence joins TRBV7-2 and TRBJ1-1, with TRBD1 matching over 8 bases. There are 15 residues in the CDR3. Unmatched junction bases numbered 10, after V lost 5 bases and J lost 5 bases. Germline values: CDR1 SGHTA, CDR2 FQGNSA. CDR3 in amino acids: CASSPTGALGTEAFF. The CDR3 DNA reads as TGTGCCAGCAGCCCGACAGGGGCCTTGGGAACTGAAGCTTTCTTT.

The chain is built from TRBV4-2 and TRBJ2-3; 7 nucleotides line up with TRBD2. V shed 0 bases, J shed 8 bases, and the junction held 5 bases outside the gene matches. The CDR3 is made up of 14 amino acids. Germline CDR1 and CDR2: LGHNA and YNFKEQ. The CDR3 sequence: CASSQDPWEGTQYF. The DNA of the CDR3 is TGTGCCAGCAGCCAAGATCCGTGGGAGGGTACGCAGTATTTT.

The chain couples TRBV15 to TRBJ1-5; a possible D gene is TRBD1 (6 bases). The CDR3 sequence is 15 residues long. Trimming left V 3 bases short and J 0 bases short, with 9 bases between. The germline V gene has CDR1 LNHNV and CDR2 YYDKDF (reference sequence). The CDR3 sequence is CATSRDRYSNQPQHF. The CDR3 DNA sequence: TGTGCCACCAGCAGGGACAGATATAGCAATCAGCCCCAGCATTTT.

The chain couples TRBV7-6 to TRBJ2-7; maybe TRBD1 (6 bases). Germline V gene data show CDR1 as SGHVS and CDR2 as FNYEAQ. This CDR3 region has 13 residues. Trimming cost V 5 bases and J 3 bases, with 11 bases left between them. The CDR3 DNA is TGTGCCAGCAGCCCTCAGGACAGCTACGAGCAGTACTTC. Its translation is CASSPQDSYEQYF. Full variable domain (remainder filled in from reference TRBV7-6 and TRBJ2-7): GAGVSQSPRYKVTKRGQDVALRCDPISGHVSLYWYRQALGQGPEFLTYFNYEAQQDKSGLPNDRFSAERPEGSISTLTIQRTEQRDSAMYRCASSPQDSYEQYFGPGTRLTVT.

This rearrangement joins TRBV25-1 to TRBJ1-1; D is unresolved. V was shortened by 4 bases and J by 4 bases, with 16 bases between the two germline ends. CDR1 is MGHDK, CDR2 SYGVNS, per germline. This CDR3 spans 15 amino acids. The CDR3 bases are TGTGCCAGCAGTGCCCCGGAGACGGAGGCCACTGAAGCTTTCTTT. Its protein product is CASSAPETEATEAFF.